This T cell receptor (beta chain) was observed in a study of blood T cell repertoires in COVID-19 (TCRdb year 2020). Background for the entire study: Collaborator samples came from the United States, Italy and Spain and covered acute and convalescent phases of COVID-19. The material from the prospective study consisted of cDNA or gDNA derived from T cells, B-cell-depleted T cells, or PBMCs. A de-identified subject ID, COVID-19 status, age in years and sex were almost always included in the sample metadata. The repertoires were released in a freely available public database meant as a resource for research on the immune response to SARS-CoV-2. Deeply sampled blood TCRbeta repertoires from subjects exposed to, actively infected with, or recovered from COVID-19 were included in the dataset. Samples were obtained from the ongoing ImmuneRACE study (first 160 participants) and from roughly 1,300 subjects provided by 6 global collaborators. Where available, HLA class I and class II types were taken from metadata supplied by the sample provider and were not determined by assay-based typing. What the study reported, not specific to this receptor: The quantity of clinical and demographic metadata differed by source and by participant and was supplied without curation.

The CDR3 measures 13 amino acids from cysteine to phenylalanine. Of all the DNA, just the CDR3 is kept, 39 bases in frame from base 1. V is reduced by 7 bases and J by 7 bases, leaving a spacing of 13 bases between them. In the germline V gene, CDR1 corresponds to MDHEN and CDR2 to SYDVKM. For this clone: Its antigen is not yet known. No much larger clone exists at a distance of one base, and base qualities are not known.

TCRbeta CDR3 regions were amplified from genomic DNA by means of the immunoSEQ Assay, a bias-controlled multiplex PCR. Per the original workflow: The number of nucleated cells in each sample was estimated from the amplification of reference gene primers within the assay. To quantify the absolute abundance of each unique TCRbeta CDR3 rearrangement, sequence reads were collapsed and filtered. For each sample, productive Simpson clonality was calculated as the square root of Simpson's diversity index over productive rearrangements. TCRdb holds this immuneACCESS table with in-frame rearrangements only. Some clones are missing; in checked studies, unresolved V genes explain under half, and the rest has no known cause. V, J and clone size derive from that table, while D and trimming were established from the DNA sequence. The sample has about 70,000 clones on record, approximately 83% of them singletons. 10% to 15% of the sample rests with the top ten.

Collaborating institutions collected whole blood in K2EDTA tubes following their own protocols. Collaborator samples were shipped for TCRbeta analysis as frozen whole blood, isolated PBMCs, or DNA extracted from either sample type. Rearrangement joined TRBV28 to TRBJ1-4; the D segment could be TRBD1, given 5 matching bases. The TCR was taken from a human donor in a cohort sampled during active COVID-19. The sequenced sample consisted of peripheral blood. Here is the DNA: TGTGCCAGCAATCGGGCAGGGTCTGAAAAACTGTTTTTT. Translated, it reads CASNRAGSEKLFF.